The 26 T cell receptor beta chains presented below share a single source sample, sequenced in a study of spatial heterogeneity in lung cancer. MiXCR, run by TCRdb on the 5' RACE reads, gives a single entry per CDR3 protein. The sample yields around 120,000 distinct CDR3 sequences, 10% to 15% seen once. The time point was: blood at routine non-recurrence follow-up after resection. Sequencing was performed on whole RNA extracted from tumor and nontumor lung tissue, or from frozen PBMC, and the material was left unsorted. The sequencing used PBMCs, collected at follow-up. The receptors here all came from a male donor with early-stage non-small cell lung cancer.

This clonotype was detected ten times or more. The rearrangement links TRBV6-5 to TRBJ1-1; tentative D call: TRBD1 (6 bases). Germline CDR1 is MNHEY and CDR2 is SVGAGI. The CDR3 totals 14 residues. Trimming pared 6 bases from V and 4 bases from J, leaving 15 bases between. This CDR3 reads CASSSITGITEAFF. CDR3 DNA: TGTGCCAGCAGCTCCATTACAGGGATCACTGAAGCTTTCTTT.

The table lists this clonotype with many counts. The chain uses TRBV5-1 and TRBJ2-7, with D possibly being TRBD1 (6 bases). Germline V gene lookup returns CDR1 SGHRS and CDR2 YFSETQ. CDR3 size: 15 residues. V was pared by 0 bases and J by 5 bases, with 15 bases between. The CDR3 DNA reads TGCGCCAGCAGCTTGGCGGGTCGCAGGGACAACGAGCAGTACTTC. Translation gives CASSLAGRRDNEQYF.

V usage is TRBV7-2 and J usage is TRBJ2-3, with D perhaps being TRBD1 or TRBD2 (5 bases each). Trimming took off 0 bases at V and 0 bases at J, with 7 bases between the two ends. CDR3 length: 15 amino acids. The germline gives CDR1 SGHTA, CDR2 FQGNSA. The CDR3: CASSLAGPSTDTQYF. The CDR3 DNA follows: TGTGCCAGCAGCTTAGCGGGACCCAGCACAGATACGCAGTATTTT. Drawing the rest from reference TRBV7-2 and TRBJ2-3, the complete variable domain is GAGVSQSPSNKVTEKGKDVELRCDPISGHTALYWYRQSLGQGLEFLIYFQGNSAPDKSGLPSDRFSAERTGGSVSTLTIQRTQQEDSAVYLCASSLAGPSTDTQYFGPGTRLTVL.

V gene TRBV25-1 combines with J gene TRBJ1-6; a weak D match, TRBD1 (5 bases). Germline V gives CDR1 MGHDK, CDR2 SYGVNS. The germline V and J ends were trimmed by 4 bases and 10 bases, with 14 bases remaining between them. The CDR3 has 14 residues. The CDR3 bases are TGTGCCAGCAGTGTTGACAGCGAGGTGTCACCCCTCCACTTT. It yields the protein CASSVDSEVSPLHF.

This clonotype was found a few times. The rearrangement joins TRBV12-3 or TRBV12-4 to TRBJ2-7; D may match TRBD1 or TRBD2 (5 bases each). V was clipped by 9 bases and J by 2 bases, with 14 bases between them. The CDR3 runs 13 residues. The CDR3 here is CASNLRGAYEQYF. The CDR3 coding sequence is TGTGCCAGTAATCTGAGGGGCGCCTACGAGCAGTACTTC.

This clonotype was recorded at least ten times. This sequence joins TRBV29-1 and TRBJ1-5, with D maybe TRBD1 (5 bases). There are 14 residues in the CDR3. V shed 4 bases and J shed 5 bases, with 15 bases lying between them. Germline V gene lookup returns CDR1 SQVTM and CDR2 ANQGSEA. The CDR3: CSVAMTTADQPQHF. The CDR3 DNA reads as TGCAGCGTTGCGATGACGACAGCCGATCAGCCCCAGCATTTT.

The chain has TRBV21-1 and TRBJ2-7; the D call of TRBD1 is as the table states it, not checked on the DNA. TRBV21-1 is a documented pseudogene. This CDR3 is 17 amino acids long. CDR3 sequence (DNA): TGTGCCAGCAGCACCCCCTCCCGGGACAGGGGGGCCTACGAGCAGTACTTC. Protein: CASSTPSRDRGAYEQYF.

This clonotype was seen many times. Germline and junction disagree at one end, which may indicate a read error. V gene TRBV5-1 combines with J gene TRBJ2-7; TRBD2 is a possible D gene (7 bases). The CDR3 contains 14 residues. CDR1 is SGHRS and CDR2 is YFSETQ in the germline V gene. CDR3 region: CASSLRGGSYEQYF. Written as DNA, the CDR3 is TGTGCCAGCAGTTTAAGGGGGGGCTCCTACGAGCAGTACTTC.

There are many counts of this clonotype. This chain uses TRBV27 with TRBJ2-2, with a weak D call TRBD2 (5 bases). The CDR3 runs to 15 residues. Germline V gives CDR1 MNHEY, CDR2 SMNVEV (reference sequence). V lost 3 bases to trimming and J lost 6 bases, with 14 bases between them. The CDR3 region has the DNA TGTGCCAGCAGTTTGAGAGGACTTGTCCCCGGGGAGCTGTTTTTT. Translating gives CASSLRGLVPGELFF.

This clonotype occurred a few times. The chain combines TRBV18 with TRBJ1-2; the D is unclear. The germline V and J ends were trimmed by 3 bases and 8 bases, with 10 bases remaining between them. CDR1 and CDR2 (germline): KGHSH, LQKENI. This CDR3 has 12 amino acids. CDR3 region: CASSPSGNGYTF. The CDR3 region has the DNA TGTGCCAGCTCACCCTCGGGGAACGGCTACACCTTC. Looking up the rest from reference TRBV18 and TRBJ1-2 gives the full variable domain: NAGVMQNPRHLVRRRGQEARLRCSPMKGHSHVYWYRQLPEEGLKFMVYLQKENIIDESGMPKERFSAEFPKEGPSILRIQQVVRGDSAAYFCASSPSGNGYTFGSGTRLTVV.

This clonotype occurred many times. V usage is TRBV12-3 or TRBV12-4 and J usage is TRBJ2-7; D is uncertain. Trimming removed 4 bases from V and 3 bases from J, with 10 bases in between. CDR3 length: 13 residues. As DNA, the CDR3 is TGTGCCAGCAGTTGGGATCATCTCTACGAGCAGTACTTC. Translated: CASSWDHLYEQYF.

V is TRBV20-1 and J is TRBJ2-7, with D unclear. V dropped 4 bases and J dropped 7 bases, with 11 bases sitting between them. The CDR3 consists of 11 residues. Germline CDR1 DFQATT, CDR2 SNEGSKA (reference sequence). The CDR3 spells CSAKEMREQYF. DNA for the CDR3: TGCAGTGCTAAAGAAATGAGAGAGCAGTACTTC.

This clonotype was picked up many times. V is TRBV29-1 and J is TRBJ1-3; TRBD1 agrees at 8 bases. CDR1 is SQVTM and CDR2 is ANQGSEA in the germline V gene. The CDR3 is made up of 15 amino acids. J lost 2 bases, V lost 4 bases, and 7 bases had no gene match. As DNA, the CDR3 is TGCAGCGTTGTCCAGTTGACAGGGGCTGGAAACACCATATATTTT. Protein sequence: CSVVQLTGAGNTIYF.

This clonotype was detected only a few times. V and J are TRBV24-1 and TRBJ2-7; 9 bases are a match to TRBD1. This CDR3 is built from 16 residues. Germline V gene sequence: CDR1 KGHDR, CDR2 SFDVKD. V shed 6 bases and J 3 bases; nucleotides not matched to a gene: 11. CDR3 bases: TGTGCCACCAGTCCTGGGCCAGGACAGGGGAGCTACGAGCAGTACTTC. Its translation: CATSPGPGQGSYEQYF.

This clonotype was counted between two and nine times. V usage is TRBV27 and J usage is TRBJ2-1; D could derive from TRBD1 or TRBD2 (6 bases each). V dropped 4 bases and J dropped 7 bases, with 14 bases sitting between them. CDR3 length equals 14 residues. Per germline, CDR1 MNHEY and CDR2 SMNVEV (reference sequence). The CDR3 sequence: CASSSVGGLNEQFF. DNA for the CDR3: TGTGCCAGCAGTTCCGTGGGGGGCCTGAATGAGCAGTTCTTC.

This clonotype occurred a few times. This chain uses TRBV4-2 with TRBJ1-1; D uncertain. With 5 bases removed from V and 0 bases from J, the gap between germline ends came to 7 bases. The germline gives CDR1 LGHNA, CDR2 YNFKEQ. This CDR3 comprises 13 residues. The DNA of the CDR3 is TGTGCCAGCAGCAGGGTTATGAACACTGAAGCTTTCTTT. The encoded protein is CASSRVMNTEAFF.

A few counts support this clonotype. The genes are TRBV28 and TRBJ2-1, with 12 bases identical to TRBD2. The CDR3 loop spans 15 amino acids. J was trimmed by 9 bases and V by 5 bases; bases with no gene match: 8. Per the germline V gene, CDR1 is MDHEN and CDR2 is SYDVKM. The CDR3 is CASSPPLAGGREQFF. The DNA for the CDR3 is TGTGCCAGCAGTCCTCCTCTAGCGGGGGGGCGTGAGCAGTTCTTC.

J is TRBJ2-5 and V is TRBV6-6; D call uncertain. Trimming removed 2 bases at V and 3 bases at J, with 7 bases between. The CDR3 contains 13 residues. CDR1 is MNHNY and CDR2 is SVGAGI in the germline V gene (reference sequence). In DNA, the CDR3 is TGTGCCAGCAGTTACCCACAAGAAGAGACCCAGTACTTC. It codes for CASSYPQEETQYF.

This rearrangement joins TRBV18 to TRBJ2-1; D remains unclear. Trimming shortened V by 2 bases and J by 9 bases, and 11 bases separated the two germline ends. Germline CDR1 reads KGHSH; CDR2 reads LQKENI. This CDR3 comprises 13 residues. The CDR3 loop reads CASSPVPLGEQFF. The CDR3 DNA reads TGTGCCAGCTCACCAGTCCCGCTTGGTGAGCAGTTCTTC.

The rearrangement links TRBV5-1 to TRBJ1-4, with a possible D match to TRBD1 (5 bases). Looked up from germline, CDR1 is SGHRS and CDR2 is YFSETQ. Trimming took off 3 bases at V and 2 bases at J, with 8 bases between the two ends. The CDR3 length is 14 residues. The CDR3 DNA is TGCGCCAGCAGCTCGGACACCACTAATGAAAAACTGTTTTTT. Its translation is CASSSDTTNEKLFF.

This clonotype showed up many times. This chain joins TRBV12-3 or TRBV12-4 and TRBJ2-3; D gene unclear. V shed 3 bases and J shed 0 bases, with 13 bases lying between them. The CDR3 length is 16 residues. The CDR3 nucleotides read TGTGCCAGCAGTTTCGCGTCAGGAACTAGCACAGATACGCAGTATTTT. Amino acids: CASSFASGTSTDTQYF.

There are a few counts of this clonotype. The chain combines TRBV19 with TRBJ2-1; TRBD2 matches 12 bases. Germline CDR1 LNHDA, CDR2 SQIVND (reference sequence). Trimming cost V 5 bases and J 5 bases; bases outside gene matches: 10. The CDR3 consists of 17 residues. Here the CDR3 DNA reads TGTGCCAGTAGTTCGCCCCACGGACTAGCGGGAAACAATGAGCAGTTCTTC. This encodes CASSSPHGLAGNNEQFF.

The chain joins TRBV20-1 to TRBJ1-3, with TRBD1 matching 7 bases. The length of the CDR3 is 15 residues. The germline V gene has CDR1 DFQATT and CDR2 SNEGSKA (reference sequence). V shed 1 base and J 3 bases; nucleotides not matched to a gene: 6. The CDR3 here is CSARARQGIGNTIYF. The CDR3 DNA reads TGCAGTGCTAGAGCTAGACAGGGTATTGGAAACACCATATATTTT.

This clonotype was counted a few times. The chain joins TRBV7-8 to TRBJ1-1, with D possibly matching TRBD1 (6 bases). V was clipped by 5 bases and J by 0 bases, with 10 bases between them. The CDR3 contains 14 residues. Germline CDR1 SGHVS, CDR2 FQNEAQ. In nucleotides, the CDR3 is TGTGCCAGCAGCGTGGGACAACTGAACACTGAAGCTTTCTTT. Translating it yields CASSVGQLNTEAFF. Full variable domain (rest looked up from reference TRBV7-8 and TRBJ1-1): GAGVSQSPRYKVAKRGQDVALRCDPISGHVSLFWYQQALGQGPEFLTYFQNEAQLDKSGLPSDRFFAERPEGSVSTLKIQRTQQEDSAVYLCASSVGQLNTEAFFGQGTRLTVV.

This clonotype was picked up many times. The V and J genes are TRBV7-2 and TRBJ2-1; no firm D call. Germline V gene data show CDR1 as SGHTA and CDR2 as FQGNSA. Trimming removed 5 bases at V and 7 bases at J, with 6 bases between. The CDR3 covers 11 residues. The CDR3 DNA is TGTGCCAGCAGCCTTAAAAATGAGCAGTTCTTC. Amino acid sequence: CASSLKNEQFF.

The chain uses TRBV12-5 and TRBJ2-7; D might be TRBD2 (5 bases). This CDR3 is 13 amino acids long. Germline CDR1 LGHNT, CDR2 FRNRAP. V dropped 2 bases and J dropped 6 bases, with 11 bases sitting between them. The chain's CDR3 is CASGLRREGEQYF. The CDR3 nucleotides are TGTGCTAGTGGTTTGAGGCGCGAGGGCGAGCAGTACTTC. Looking up the rest from reference TRBV12-5 and TRBJ2-7 gives the full variable domain: DARVTQTPRHKVTEMGQEVTMRCQPILGHNTVFWYRQTMMQGLELLAYFRNRAPLDDSGMPKDRFSAEMPDATLATLKIQPSEPRDSAVYFCASGLRREGEQYFGPGTRLTVT.